This TCR beta chain is drawn from a study of beta chain features in type 1 diabetes. Broader study findings: Still unanswered here is whether HLA type influences TCRB rearrangement.

For this clone: Its specificity is unknown.

Reverse transcription of all isolated RNA meant that expressed TCRB transcripts were sequenced. Only in-frame clones appear in the TCRdb table, and some are missing; sequencing was by immunoSEQ multiplex PCR. The sample yields 150,000 or so clones, 48% seen once. The CDR3 contains 15 residues. The V gene lost 6 bases and the J gene lost 3 bases, with 14 bases spanning the gap. CDR1 and CDR2 (germline): MDHEN, SYDVKM. The TCR comes from a man aged 18 to 30 in good health. This sequence joins TRBV28 and TRBJ2-2, with TRBD1 as a possible D gene (5 bases). The sample was Tregs from blood. CDR3 sequence reads: CASRPTVSYTGELFF. The CDR3 DNA reads TGTGCCAGCAGGCCGACAGTCTCGTACACCGGGGAGCTGTTTTTT. The complete variable domain, with remaining parts taken from reference TRBV28 and TRBJ2-2, reads DVKVTQSSRYLVKRTGEKVFLECVQDMDHENMFWYRQDPGLGLRLIYFSYDVKMKEKGDIPEGYSVSREKKERFSLILESASTNQTSMYLCASRPTVSYTGELFFGEGSRLTVL.